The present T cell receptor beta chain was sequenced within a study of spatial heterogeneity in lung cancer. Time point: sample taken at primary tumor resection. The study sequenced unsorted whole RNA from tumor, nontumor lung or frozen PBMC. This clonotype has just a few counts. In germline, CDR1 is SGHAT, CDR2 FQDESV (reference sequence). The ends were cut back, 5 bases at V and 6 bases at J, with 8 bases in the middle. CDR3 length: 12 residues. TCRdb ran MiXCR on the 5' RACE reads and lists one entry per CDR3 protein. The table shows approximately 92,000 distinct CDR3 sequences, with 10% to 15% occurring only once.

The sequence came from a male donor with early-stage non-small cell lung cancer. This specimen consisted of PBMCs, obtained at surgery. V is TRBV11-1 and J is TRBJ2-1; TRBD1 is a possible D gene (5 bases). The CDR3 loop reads CASSVDSNEQFF. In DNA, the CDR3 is TGTGCCAGCAGCGTTGACAGCAATGAGCAGTTCTTC.